Below, one T cell receptor beta chain is given with its context. The antigen it recognizes is unknown. No much larger clone is present one base from it, and per-base qualities are unavailable. TCRbeta CDR3 regions were amplified from genomic DNA by means of the immunoSEQ Assay, a bias-controlled multiplex PCR. Per the source publication's procedure: The number of nucleated cells in each sample was estimated by amplification of reference gene primers within the assay. To quantify the absolute abundance of each unique TCRbeta CDR3 rearrangement, sequence reads were collapsed and filtered. For each sample, productive Simpson clonality was calculated as the square root of Simpson's diversity index across productive rearrangements. TCRdb obtained this table from immuneACCESS and retained in-frame rearrangements with V and J assigned. These tables miss some clones; where compared with another copy, unresolved V genes account for less than half of the shortfall, and the remainder is unexplained. V, J and clone size were drawn from that table, and D and trimming were deduced from the DNA. For this sample the table gives some 97,000 clones, of which approximately 84% were detected only once. Together, the top ten hold 7% to 9.5% of the sample.

The collaborating institutions used their own protocols to collect whole blood in K2EDTA tubes. For TCRbeta analysis, collaborator samples were shipped as frozen whole blood, as isolated PBMCs, or as DNA extracted from either sample type. This sample is drawn from a study of blood T cell repertoires in COVID-19 (dated by TCRdb to about 2020). General notes on the study: The collaborator samples originated in the United States, Italy and Spain and spanned the acute and convalescent phases of COVID-19. The prospective study material was composed of cDNA or gDNA derived from T cells, B-cell-depleted T cells, or PBMCs. Subjects who had been exposed to COVID-19, were actively infected with it, or had recovered from it provided the deeply sampled blood TCRbeta repertoires that made up the dataset. The repertoires were made available in a free public database intended to serve as a resource for research on the immune response to SARS-CoV-2. Samples came from the ongoing ImmuneRACE study (first 160 participants) plus 1,254 subjects from 6 global collaborators. Sample metadata almost always included a de-identified subject ID, COVID-19 status, age in years and sex. Where HLA class I and class II types were available, the types were taken from metadata supplied by the sample provider, not from assay-based typing.

Overall results and qualifications from the work: The quantity of clinical and demographic metadata differed by source and by participant and was supplied without curation.

Sequenced material: peripheral blood. The origin of this receptor is a young man in a cohort sampled during active COVID-19.

The DNA reads as follows: TGTGCCAGCAGGGACAGAAGAAACACTGAAGCTTTCTTT. Translated, it reads CASRDRRNTEAFF. The rearranged chain carries TRBV6-6 and TRBJ1-1; possibly the D gene is TRBD1, per 6 matching bases. CDR1 and CDR2, looked up from the germline V gene (reference sequence), are MNHNY and SVGAGI. Measured from the cysteine to the phenylalanine, the CDR3 is 13 residues long. The CDR3 DNA has 39 bases and is translated from base 1. The V and J ends are trimmed by 6 bases and 2 bases, leaving 10 bases between them.